What follows describes a single T cell receptor (beta chain). This specimen comes from a study of blood T cells in healthy people across ages. With each sample, at least 5 micrograms of total RNA were extracted. Primed by a sample-barcoded 5' primer and a J-beta primer mix, a second PCR proceeded for 7 to 11 cycles. MiXCR, run by TCRdb on the 5' RACE reads, gives a single entry per CDR3 protein. The table has 450,000 to 600,000 distinct CDR3 sequences, 25% to 35% seen once. V was pared by 1 base and J by 5 bases, with 12 bases between. Germline-derived CDR1 and CDR2 are SGHRS and YFSETQ. The CDR3 covers 15 residues. A further study also used this sample, focusing on T cells of mothers and their children.

The chain links TRBV5-1 to TRBJ1-4; D gene ambiguous. The sequenced sample was blood. The clonotype comes from a boy aged 2-9 years in good health. CDR3 in DNA: TGCGCCAGCAGCTTGCCTGGGCGGCAAAATGAAAAACTGTTTTTT. Its protein is CASSLPGRQNEKLFF.